This entry lists 24 T cell receptor beta chains sequenced from one sample in a study of blood T cell repertoires in COVID-19 (dated by TCRdb to 2018 to 2021). Libraries were built with the immunoSEQ multiplex PCR assay. TCRdb stores this immuneACCESS table with in-frame sequences only. Part of the clones is absent; in the studies checked, under half of the shortfall reflects unresolved V genes, and no reason is known for the rest. The sample has approximately 300,000 clones on record, 70% to 85% of them singletons. The biggest ten clones account for 0.85% to 1% of the sample. The sequenced sample was peripheral blood. The receptors originated from a human donor with COVID-19, enrolled during active disease. The donor label of this sample is uncertain.

This sequence joins TRBV30 and TRBJ2-5; TRBD1 matches at 8 bases. Trimming removed 4 bases from V and 4 bases from J; junction bases left unmatched: 5. Germline V gives CDR1 GTSNPN, CDR2 SVGIG (reference sequence). This CDR3 has 13 residues. The CDR3 sequence is CAWTTTGAETQYF. CDR3 nucleotides: TGTGCCTGGACCACGACAGGGGCAGAGACCCAGTACTTC.

Points on this clone: One junction end disagrees with the germline gene, perhaps due to a read error. The genes are TRBV28 and TRBJ2-7; 13 bases map to TRBD2. Germline V gene sequence: CDR1 MDHEN, CDR2 SYDVKM. There are 20 residues in the CDR3. The CDR3 protein is CATSRLSSPGLAGFPYEQYF. CDR3 bases: TGTGCCACCAGTCGATTGAGCTCTCCGGGACTAGCGGGATTCCCCTACGAGCAGTACTTC.

The rearrangement links TRBV5-4 to TRBJ2-7; the match to TRBD1 covers 9 bases. CDR1 is SGHNT and CDR2 is YYREEE in the germline V gene (reference sequence). The J segment lost 4 bases and the V segment lost 5 bases, leaving 10 bases of the junction unmatched. This CDR3 is 15 amino acids long. Here the CDR3 reads CASSLGGTGYYEQYF. CDR3 DNA sequence: TGTGCCAGCAGTCTTGGGGGGACAGGGTATTACGAGCAGTACTTC.

This sequence joins TRBV27 and TRBJ2-7; 8 nucleotides match TRBD1. The CDR3 runs to 15 residues. Trimming cost V 6 bases and J 3 bases; bases outside gene matches: 10. From germline, CDR1 is MNHEY and CDR2 SMNVEV (reference sequence). This CDR3 is CASREGGRGHYEQYF. CDR3 sequence (DNA): TGTGCCAGCAGAGAGGGTGGCAGGGGGCACTACGAGCAGTACTTC.

This clone was seen only a few times. The rearrangement links TRBV11-2 to TRBJ2-7; possible D gene TRBD2, 6 bases. This CDR3 has 15 amino acids. Germline assignment: CDR1 SGHAT and CDR2 FQNNGV. V dropped 5 bases and J dropped 3 bases, with 17 bases sitting between them. CDR3 sequence (DNA): TGTGCCAGCAGCCTAAATCCGGCCGGGAGCTACGAGCAGTACTTC. This translates into CASSLNPAGSYEQYF. Variable domain in full (rest from reference TRBV11-2 and TRBJ2-7): EAGVAQSPRYKIIEKRQSVAFWCNPISGHATLYWYQQILGQGPKLLIQFQNNGVVDDSQLPKDRFSAERLKGVDSTLKIQPAKLEDSAVYLCASSLNPAGSYEQYFGPGTRLTVT.

This clone was picked up one time. The rearrangement links TRBV23-1 to TRBJ2-2, with 7 bases fitting TRBD2. TRBV23-1 is annotated as an ORF whose role is uncertain. After removal of 3 bases from V and 4 bases from J, the junction contained 14 bases not matched to a gene. This CDR3 has 18 amino acids. CDR3 region: CASSHSAGSGRATGELFF. DNA for the CDR3: TGCGCCAGCAGTCACTCAGCCGGTTCAGGGAGGGCCACCGGGGAGCTGTTTTTT.

The chain links TRBV10-3 to TRBJ2-6; D not resolved. V was trimmed by 0 bases and J by 0 bases, leaving 6 bases between them. The CDR3 sequence is 16 residues long. CDR1 and CDR2 from the germline V gene are ENHRY and SYGVKD. CDR3 nucleotide sequence: TGTGCCATCAGTGAGTCGGGCTACTCTGGGGCCAACGTCCTGACTTTC. Protein product: CAISESGYSGANVLTF.

This chain connects TRBV5-6 to TRBJ1-3; 7 nucleotides align to TRBD1. The CDR3 consists of 14 residues. Trimming took 2 bases from V and 4 from J; bases not matched to a gene: 3. Germline V gene data show CDR1 as SGHDT and CDR2 as YYEEEE. The CDR3 loop reads CASSFTGAGNTIYF. CDR3 nucleotide sequence: TGTGCCAGCAGCTTCACAGGGGCCGGAAACACCATATATTTT. Supplemented by reference TRBV5-6 and TRBJ1-3, the full variable domain reads DAGVTQSPTHLIKTRGQQVTLRCSPKSGHDTVSWYQQALGQGPQFIFQYYEEEERQRGNFPDRFSGHQFPNYSSELNVNALLLGDSALYLCASSFTGAGNTIYFGEGSWLTVV.

The chain links TRBV7-3 to TRBJ1-2, with 8 bases identical to TRBD1. With 0 bases clipped from V and 5 bases from J, the junction kept 8 bases outside the gene matches. Germline-derived CDR1 and CDR2 are SGHTA and FQGTGA. This CDR3 comprises 16 residues. Written as DNA, the CDR3 is TGTGCCAGCAGCTTAACTCCCGACAGGGGAGGTTATGGCTACACCTTC. Translated, it gives CASSLTPDRGGYGYTF.

The gene calls are TRBV27 and TRBJ1-2, with D perhaps TRBD1 (6 bases). This CDR3 has 14 residues. Germline lookup yields CDR1 MNHEY and CDR2 SMNVEV (reference sequence). V lost 8 bases and J 7 bases, leaving 20 bases between the germline ends. The CDR3 loop is CASRGGGAIFGYTF. CDR3 in DNA: TGTGCCAGCCGCGGCGGGGGCGCGATCTTTGGCTACACCTTC.

The chain employs TRBV7-2 and TRBJ1-2; D not certain. Germline values: CDR1 SGHTA, CDR2 FQGNSA. The CDR3 covers 16 residues. Trimming stripped 6 bases from V and 0 bases from J, with 17 bases between. CDR3 residues: CASRSPTLLANYGYTF. The CDR3 coding sequence is TGTGCCAGCAGATCACCCACGCTCCTAGCTAACTATGGCTACACCTTC.

Concerning this clone: Being one base from a much bigger clone, this may be a read error. CDR3 DNA sequence: TGTGCCAGCAGCTTACAGGGGGGCGAGCAGTACTTC. Its protein is CASSLQGGEQYF. The chain links TRBV9 to TRBJ2-7, with 8 bases that match TRBD1. CDR3 length equals 12 residues. With 4 bases clipped from V and 6 bases from J, the junction kept 3 bases outside the gene matches. Germline CDR1 and CDR2: SGDLS and YYNGEE.

CDR3: CASISSGTSYNEQFF. The CDR3 DNA follows: TGTGCCAGCATCTCAAGCGGGACTTCCTACAATGAGCAGTTCTTC. V is TRBV28 and J is TRBJ2-1; the match to TRBD2 covers 7 bases. The CDR3 is 15 residues long. CDR1 is MDHEN and CDR2 is SYDVKM in the germline V gene. Trimming at V came to 7 bases and at J to 1 base, leaving 7 bases not matched to a gene. The whole variable domain, filled in from reference TRBV28 and TRBJ2-1, reads DVKVTQSSRYLVKRTGEKVFLECVQDMDHENMFWYRQDPGLGLRLIYFSYDVKMKEKGDIPEGYSVSREKKERFSLILESASTNQTSMYLCASISSGTSYNEQFFGPGTRLTVL.

This chain links TRBV18 with TRBJ1-5, with D possibly being TRBD1 (5 bases). Germline assignment: CDR1 KGHSH and CDR2 LQKENI. The CDR3 contains 14 residues. V lost 3 bases and J 0 bases, leaving 6 bases between the germline ends. CDR3 in amino acids: CASSPRGSNQPQHF. The CDR3 region has the DNA TGTGCCAGCTCACCTAGGGGTAGCAATCAGCCCCAGCATTTT.

The V gene is TRBV15, the J gene TRBJ2-1; 8 nucleotides line up with TRBD2. The CDR3 is 16 residues long. CDR1 and CDR2 from the germline V gene are LNHNV and YYDKDF (reference sequence). Trimming at V came to 5 bases and at J to 8 bases, leaving 14 bases not matched to a gene. The CDR3 DNA reads TGTGCCACCAGCTCCACCGGGACTAGTCCCCTCCATGAGCAGTTCTTC. Translated: CATSSTGTSPLHEQFF.

This chain uses TRBV18 with TRBJ1-1, with 7 bases lining up with TRBD1. Per germline, CDR1 KGHSH and CDR2 LQKENI. Unmatched junction bases numbered 10, after V lost 5 bases and J lost 1 base. This CDR3 comprises 16 residues. CDR3: CASSSKQGLENTEAFF. The CDR3 DNA is TGTGCCAGCTCATCAAAACAGGGGTTGGAGAACACTGAAGCTTTCTTT.

V and J are TRBV9 and TRBJ2-2; 8 positions match TRBD2. The CDR3 loop spans 14 amino acids. Germline-derived CDR1 and CDR2 are SGDLS and YYNGEE. After removal of 3 bases from V and 6 bases from J, the junction contained 4 bases not matched to a gene. The CDR3 reads CASSDRREAGELFF. The CDR3 DNA sequence: TGTGCCAGCAGCGACCGGCGGGAGGCCGGGGAGCTGTTTTTT.

V is TRBV9 and J is TRBJ2-3; no clear D. CDR3 length: 14 amino acids. The V end was cut by 3 bases, the J end by 0 bases, with 8 bases between. In germline, CDR1 is SGDLS, CDR2 YYNGEE. The CDR3 region has the DNA TGTGCCAGCAGCGCACGGTCCAGCACAGATACGCAGTATTTT. Residues: CASSARSSTDTQYF.

This clone was found once. The chain links TRBV7-9 to TRBJ1-4; D is unresolved. In germline, CDR1 is SEHNR, CDR2 FQNEAQ (reference sequence). The CDR3 has 18 amino acids. Trimming shortened V by 1 base and J by 4 bases, and 19 bases separated the two germline ends. The CDR3 DNA sequence: TGTGCCAGCAGCTTAGATAGCGGCAGGCCTTCGCGTAATGAAAAACTGTTTTTT. It specifies CASSLDSGRPSRNEKLFF.

The chain couples TRBV30 to TRBJ1-5; D is unresolved. The CDR3 is 13 residues long. Germline-derived CDR1 and CDR2 are GTSNPN and SVGIG (reference sequence). V lost 6 bases and J lost 3, with 12 bases in between. CDR3 DNA: TGTGCCTGCGGCGTCGGGTCCAATCAGCCCCAGCATTTT. Translating it yields CACGVGSNQPQHF.

The rearrangement joins TRBV11-2 to TRBJ2-7; a weak D match, TRBD2 (6 bases). The germline V gene has CDR1 SGHAT and CDR2 FQNNGV. Trimming left V 0 bases short and J 6 bases short, with 12 bases between. The length of the CDR3 is 14 residues. In DNA, the CDR3 is TGTGCCAGCAGCTTAGATCGGGTGGGAGGCGAGCAGTACTTC. Its protein is CASSLDRVGGEQYF.

The chain is built from TRBV6-4 and TRBJ1-2, with a tentative D call TRBD1 (6 bases). Looked up from germline, CDR1 is MRHNA and CDR2 is SNTAGT. The CDR3 totals 13 residues. The V gene lost 6 bases and the J gene lost 8 bases, with 16 bases spanning the gap. CDR3 amino acids: CASRNTGLEGYTF. For the CDR3, the DNA is TGTGCCAGCAGGAACACAGGGCTTGAGGGCTACACCTTC.

The gene calls are TRBV3-1 (or the pseudogene TRBV3-2) and TRBJ1-3; unclear D gene. Trimming stripped 0 bases from V and 0 bases from J, with 12 bases between. This CDR3 contains 17 residues. CDR1 and CDR2 from the germline V gene are LGHDT and YNNKEL (reference sequence). CDR3: CASSQDPVGGSGNTIYF. In DNA form, the CDR3 reads TGTGCCAGCAGCCAAGATCCAGTAGGAGGCTCTGGAAACACCATATATTTT.

The chain recombines TRBV6-4 with TRBJ2-3, with D possibly matching TRBD2 (5 bases). Germline CDR1 reads MRHNA; CDR2 reads SNTAGT. The CDR3 consists of 13 residues. Trimming shortened V by 8 bases and J by 4 bases, and 13 bases separated the two germline ends. The CDR3: CASGMEVSDTQYF. The CDR3, as DNA: TGTGCCAGCGGGATGGAGGTCTCAGATACGCAGTATTTT.